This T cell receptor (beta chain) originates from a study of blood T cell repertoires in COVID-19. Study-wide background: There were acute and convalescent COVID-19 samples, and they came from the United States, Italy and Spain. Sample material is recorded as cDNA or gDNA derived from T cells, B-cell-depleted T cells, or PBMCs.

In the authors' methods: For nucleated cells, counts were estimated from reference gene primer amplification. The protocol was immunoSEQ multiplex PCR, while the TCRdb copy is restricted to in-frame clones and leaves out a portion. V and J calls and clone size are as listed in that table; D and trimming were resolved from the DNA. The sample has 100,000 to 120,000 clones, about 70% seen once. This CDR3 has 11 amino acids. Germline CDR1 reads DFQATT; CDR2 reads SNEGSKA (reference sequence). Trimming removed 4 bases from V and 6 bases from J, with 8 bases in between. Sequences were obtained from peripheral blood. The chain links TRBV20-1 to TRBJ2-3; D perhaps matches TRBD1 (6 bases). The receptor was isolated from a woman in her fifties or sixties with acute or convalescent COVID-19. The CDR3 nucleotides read TGCAGTGCTAAGAGGGGGGATACGCAGTATTTT. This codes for CSAKRGDTQYF.